This T cell receptor (beta chain) was documented in a study of OX40 agonist ivuxolimab in advanced cancers. The overall study: Patients enrolled in dose escalation were diagnosed with hepatocellular carcinoma, melanoma, renal cell or head and neck cancer. Having had anti-PD-1, anti-PD-L1 or anti-CTLA-4 therapy before was allowed, and roughly 40% had some.

Broader study findings: In the 0.1-3.0 mg/kg groups, partial responders showed among the lowest expansion. Average numbers of expanded clones were greater in CD8+ T cells than in CD4+.

The junction had 11 bases not matched to a gene; V was cut back by 3 bases and J by 3 bases. Germline values: CDR1 SGHKS, CDR2 YYEKEE (reference sequence). This CDR3 contains 16 residues. Generated by immunoSEQ multiplex PCR, the TCRdb table keeps only in-frame clones and is missing some. The data show fewer than 50,000 clones, with roughly 90% seen just once and about 17% held by the top ten. A note on this clone: Its antigen is still unknown.

The TCR comes from an adult with an advanced solid tumor such as melanoma, head and neck, liver or kidney cancer. Material: CD4+ or CD8+ T cells sorted from blood, obtained in a trial of the OX40 agonist ivuxolimab. The rearrangement uses TRBV5-5 and TRBJ2-7, with 8 bases aligning to TRBD2. CDR3 DNA: TGTGCCAGCAGCTCGGAGACTAGCGTTAAAGGCTACGAGCAGTACTTC. It translates to CASSSETSVKGYEQYF.